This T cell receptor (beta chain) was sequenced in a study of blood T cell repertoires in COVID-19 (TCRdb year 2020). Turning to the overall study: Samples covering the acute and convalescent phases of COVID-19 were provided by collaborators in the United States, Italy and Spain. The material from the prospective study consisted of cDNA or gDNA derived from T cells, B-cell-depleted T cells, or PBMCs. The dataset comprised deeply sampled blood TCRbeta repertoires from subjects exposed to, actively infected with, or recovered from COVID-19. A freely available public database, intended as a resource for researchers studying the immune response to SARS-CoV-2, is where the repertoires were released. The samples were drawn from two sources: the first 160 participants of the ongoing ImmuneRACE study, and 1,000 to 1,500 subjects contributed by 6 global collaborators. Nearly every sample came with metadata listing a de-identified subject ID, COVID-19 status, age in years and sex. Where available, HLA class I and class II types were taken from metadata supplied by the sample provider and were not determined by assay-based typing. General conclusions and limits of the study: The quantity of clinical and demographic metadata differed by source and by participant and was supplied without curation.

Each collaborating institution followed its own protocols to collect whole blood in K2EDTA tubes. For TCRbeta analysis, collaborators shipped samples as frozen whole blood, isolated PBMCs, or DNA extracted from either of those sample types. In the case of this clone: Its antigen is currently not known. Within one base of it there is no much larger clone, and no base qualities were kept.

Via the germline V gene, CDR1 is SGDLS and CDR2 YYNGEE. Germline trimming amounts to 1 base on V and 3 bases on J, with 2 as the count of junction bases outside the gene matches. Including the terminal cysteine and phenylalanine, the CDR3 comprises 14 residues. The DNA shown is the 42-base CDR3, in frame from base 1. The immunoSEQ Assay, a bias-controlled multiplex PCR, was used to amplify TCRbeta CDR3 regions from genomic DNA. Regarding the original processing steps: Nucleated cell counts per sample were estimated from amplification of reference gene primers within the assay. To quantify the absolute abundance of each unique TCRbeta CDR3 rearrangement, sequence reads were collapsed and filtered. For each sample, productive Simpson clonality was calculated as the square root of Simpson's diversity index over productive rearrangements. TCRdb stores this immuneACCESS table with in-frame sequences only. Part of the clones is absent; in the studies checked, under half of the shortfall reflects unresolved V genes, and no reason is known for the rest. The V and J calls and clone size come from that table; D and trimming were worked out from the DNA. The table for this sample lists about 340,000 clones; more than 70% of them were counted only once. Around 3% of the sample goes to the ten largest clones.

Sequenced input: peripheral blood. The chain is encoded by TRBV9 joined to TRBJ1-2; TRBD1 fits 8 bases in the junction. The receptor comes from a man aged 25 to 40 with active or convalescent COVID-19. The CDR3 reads CASSVSGGDYGYTF. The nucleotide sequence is TGTGCCAGCAGCGTATCAGGGGGCGACTATGGCTACACCTTC.